Following are 13 T cell receptor beta chains from one sample sequenced in a study of human T cells and chemical hapten exposure. Time point denoted: patch test 1, 2 weeks after DPC sensitization. Treatment in this sample: therapeutic diphenylcyclopropenone sensitization with weekly scalp DPC. MiXCR was run by TCRdb on the RACE reads, yielding one entry per CDR3 protein. The sample contains fewer than 400,000 distinct CDR3 sequences, about 7% of which appear only once. The sequencing used whole blood, collected in connection with sensitization to the hapten diphenylcyclopropenone (DPC). These receptors originate from a woman younger than 35 with alopecia areata. Some clones in this sample may be carry-over from other donors' samples.

This clonotype was counted only a few times. The V call is TRBV7-2, the J call TRBJ2-7; D is possibly TRBD1 (5 bases). The CDR3 has 15 amino acids. The V end lost 1 base, the J end lost 2 bases, and 12 bases lay between the germline ends. CDR1 is SGHTA, CDR2 FQGNSA, per germline. The DNA of the CDR3 is TGTGCCAGCAGCTTAGACAGGCTGGGTACCTACGAGCAGTACTTC. Its translation is CASSLDRLGTYEQYF.

The V gene is TRBV7-2, the J gene TRBJ2-4; 9 bases align to TRBD1. V lost 1 base and J lost 8; bases outside the gene matches: 6. Per the germline V gene, CDR1 is SGHTA and CDR2 is FQGNSA. This CDR3 is built from 15 residues. CDR3 DNA: TGTGCCAGCAGCTTAGGGACAGGGGCGGGGTACATTCAGTACTTC. Residues: CASSLGTGAGYIQYF.

Within the sample, this clonotype is medium-sized. The chain has TRBV9 and TRBJ2-7, with a tentative D call TRBD1 (6 bases). Between the trimmed V and J ends, which lost 4 bases and 0 bases, there was a span of 14 bases. The CDR3 consists of 15 residues. Per the germline V gene, CDR1 is SGDLS and CDR2 is YYNGEE. CDR3 residues: CASSTGQGSSYEQYF. The CDR3 DNA sequence: TGTGCCAGCAGCACGGGACAAGGGAGCTCCTACGAGCAGTACTTC.

The chain is built from TRBV12-3 or TRBV12-4 and TRBJ2-7; D may correspond to TRBD1 or TRBD2 (5 bases each). V was shortened by 4 bases and J by 0 bases, with 10 bases between the two germline ends. The CDR3 extends over 14 amino acids. The CDR3, as DNA: TGTGCCAGCAGTTCTAGGGGAGACTCCTACGAGCAGTACTTC. Translated: CASSSRGDSYEQYF.

The table lists this clonotype with a count of one. The gene calls are TRBV5-6 and TRBJ1-5; D is uncertain. Trimming took off 1 base at V and 0 bases at J, with 11 bases between the two ends. The CDR3 is 16 amino acids. Per germline, CDR1 SGHDT and CDR2 YYEEEE. CDR3 amino acids: CASSLYGPGSNQPQHF. The DNA for the CDR3 is TGTGCCAGCAGCTTGTACGGCCCTGGTAGCAATCAGCCCCAGCATTTT.

The rearrangement links TRBV20-1 to TRBJ1-6; D gene uncertain. Germline values: CDR1 DFQATT, CDR2 SNEGSKA (reference sequence). V gave up 2 bases and J gave up 2 bases, with 7 bases separating them. The length of the CDR3 is 14 residues. Written as DNA, the CDR3 is TGCAGTGCTAGATGGGTGGCCTATAATTCACCCCTCCACTTT. Protein: CSARWVAYNSPLHF.

The rearrangement links TRBV25-1 to TRBJ2-7, with D possibly TRBD1 on 6 matching bases. Deletions cut 5 bases from V and 3 bases from J, with 11 bases between. This CDR3 spans 13 amino acids. The germline gives CDR1 MGHDK, CDR2 SYGVNS. The CDR3 is CASSPGQHYEQYF. The CDR3 DNA is TGTGCCAGCAGTCCGGGACAACACTACGAGCAGTACTTC.

This clonotype was counted only a few times. The genes are TRBV6-2 or TRBV6-3 and TRBJ2-3; 9 positions agree with TRBD2. The CDR3 spans 17 residues. J gave up 4 bases and V 0 bases, and 8 bases lay outside the gene matches. Germline V gene sequence: CDR1 MNHEY, CDR2 SVGEGT. CDR3 residues: CASSYSFRGGAADTQYF. In DNA form, the CDR3 reads TGTGCCAGCAGTTACTCGTTTCGCGGGGGGGCGGCAGATACGCAGTATTTT.

The chain uses TRBV6-6 and TRBJ1-1, with a tentative D call TRBD1 (5 bases). The V gene lost 2 bases and the J gene lost 13 bases, with 20 bases spanning the gap. From germline, CDR1 is MNHNY and CDR2 SVGAGI (reference sequence). The CDR3 is 14 residues long. The CDR3 DNA is TGTGCCAGCAGTTACGGATTTTCTAGGGGTGGTGGTTTCTTT. Protein sequence: CASSYGFSRGGGFF.

This chain uses TRBV20-1 with TRBJ2-7; possible D gene TRBD2, 6 bases. Germline V gene lookup returns CDR1 DFQATT and CDR2 SNEGSKA (reference sequence). The germline V and J ends were trimmed by 1 base and 7 bases, with 8 bases remaining between them. This CDR3 is built from 11 residues. The CDR3 DNA follows: TGCAGTGCTAGAGGTGGAGGGGAGCAGTACTTC. The encoded protein is CSARGGGEQYF.

This clonotype was seen a handful of times. The chain recombines TRBV11-1 with TRBJ2-1; the D call may be TRBD1 or TRBD2 (5 bases each). Trimming left V 5 bases short and J 3 bases short, with 20 bases between. Per the germline V gene, CDR1 is SGHAT and CDR2 is FQDESV (reference sequence). There are 17 residues in the CDR3. CDR3 protein: CASSPYRDGHFYNEQFF. The CDR3, as DNA: TGTGCCAGCAGCCCGTACCGGGACGGACATTTCTACAATGAGCAGTTCTTC.

Only a few counts were recorded for this clonotype. This chain uses TRBV10-3 with TRBJ1-6, with D possibly being TRBD1 (5 bases). Germline V lookup: CDR1 ENHRY, CDR2 SYGVKD. The CDR3 spans 14 residues. The germline V and J ends were trimmed by 4 bases and 8 bases, with 12 bases remaining between them. The CDR3 nucleotides read TGTGCCATCAGTGGGGGGTTTGTTGATTCACCCCTCCACTTT. Protein product: CAISGGFVDSPLHF.

Turning to this clonotype: Possible read error: a much larger clone is one base away. This chain joins TRBV20-1 and TRBJ1-2, with a weak D call TRBD1 (5 bases). CDR3 size: 12 residues. CDR1 and CDR2 (germline): DFQATT, SNEGSKA (reference sequence). The CDR3 bases are TGCAATGCTAGATCGGCAGGGTTTATCTACACCTTC. Protein product: CNARSAGFIYTF.